The T cell receptor beta chain under discussion was sequenced for a study of tumor and adjacent non-tumor tissue in lung cancer. The study's findings and limits: Tumor TCR diversity, when higher, was linked to shorter survival. Tumor repertoires had a smaller top 100 clone share than normal lung.

The template was RNA from unsorted bulk tissue. More than 3 cm separated this lung sample from the edge of the tumor. Per the germline V gene, CDR1 is SGHAT and CDR2 is FQNNGV. The CDR3 covers 13 residues. TCRbeta libraries were built with three rounds of nested PCR, modified from ARM-PCR. TCRdb ran MiXCR on the multiplex PCR reads and lists one entry per CDR3 protein. This sample yields some 80,000 distinct CDR3 sequences, of which 80% to 90% are seen a single time; about 51% belongs to the top ten. As regards this clonotype: The antigen is not known. No conserved phenylalanine or tryptophan ends this CDR3, so it is likely a read error.

The chain uses TRBV11-2 and TRBJ2-5; 7 bases agree with TRBD1. Sequenced input: distant non-tumor lung tissue. This TCR was sampled from a man aged 55 to 70 with non-small cell lung cancer. DNA for the CDR3: TGTGTCAGCAGCTCTACAGGGGAAGATACTCAGTACCTC. It yields the protein CVSSSTGEDTQYL.